A single sample is the source of the 23 T cell receptor beta chains below, sequenced in a study of PD-L1 blockade in urothelial cancer. The time point is: peripheral blood 6 weeks after treatment start. Profiled with immunoSEQ multiplex PCR; TCRdb holds only in-frame clones, not every one. The table has 65,000 to 85,000 clones, 80% to 95% seen once. The material was PBMCs, obtained around atezolizumab (anti-PD-L1) treatment. The receptors here all came from a woman of 80 years or more with urothelial cancer.

The chain carries TRBV27 and TRBJ1-4, with 9 bases lining up with TRBD1. CDR1 and CDR2 from the germline V gene are MNHEY and SMNVEV (reference sequence). There are 15 residues in the CDR3. With V trimmed by 5 bases and J by 4 bases, 5 bases remained unmatched. The CDR3 sequence is CASSAGQGINEKLFF. CDR3 sequence (DNA): TGTGCCAGCAGTGCCGGACAGGGGATTAATGAAAAACTGTTTTTT.

V gene TRBV5-4 combines with J gene TRBJ2-1, with D maybe TRBD2 (6 bases). V lost 4 bases to trimming and J lost 6 bases, with 20 bases between them. The CDR3 is made up of 16 amino acids. Germline-derived CDR1 and CDR2 are SGHNT and YYREEE (reference sequence). CDR3 amino acids: CASSQMGDSRGNEQFF. CDR3 sequence (DNA): TGTGCCAGCAGCCAAATGGGGGACTCAAGGGGCAATGAGCAGTTCTTC.

The chain is built from TRBV5-4 and TRBJ2-1, with TRBD2 matching 11 bases. CDR3 size: 13 residues. Germline CDR1 and CDR2: SGHNT and YYREEE (reference sequence). J gave up 13 bases and V 0 bases, and 3 bases lay outside the gene matches. This CDR3 reads CASSLAGTSGQFF. The CDR3 DNA reads as TGTGCCAGCAGCTTGGCGGGGACTAGCGGTCAGTTCTTC.

About this clone: Distinct nucleotide sequences in the sample also encode this CDR3. The rearrangement links TRBV28 to TRBJ2-7, with a weak D call TRBD1 (6 bases). CDR1 is MDHEN and CDR2 is SYDVKM in the germline V gene. Trimming cost V 6 bases and J 3 bases, with 9 bases left between them. There are 12 residues in the CDR3. The CDR3 DNA reads as TGTGCCAGCAGCCCCAGGGGCTACGAGCAGTACTTC. The encoded protein is CASSPRGYEQYF.

The V and J genes are TRBV7-3 and TRBJ2-3; D gene ambiguous. CDR3 length: 14 residues. Trimming pared 4 bases from V and 1 base from J, leaving 9 bases between. The germline V gene encodes CDR1 SGHTA and CDR2 FQGTGA. CDR3 in amino acids: CASSSLVGTDTQYF. The CDR3 nucleotides are TGTGCCAGCAGCTCCCTTGTAGGCACAGATACGCAGTATTTT.

V usage is TRBV28 and J usage is TRBJ2-1, with TRBD2 identical over 9 bases. Germline CDR1 MDHEN, CDR2 SYDVKM. The CDR3 extends over 17 amino acids. Trimming cost V 5 bases and J 6 bases; bases outside gene matches: 14. The chain's CDR3 is CASSLLSRSGGFNEQFF. The CDR3, as DNA: TGTGCCAGCAGTCTCCTCTCCCGGAGCGGGGGGTTCAATGAGCAGTTCTTC.

The chain uses TRBV27 and TRBJ1-2; TRBD1 aligns across 8 bases. The CDR3 has 15 amino acids. Germline assignment: CDR1 MNHEY and CDR2 SMNVEV (reference sequence). V lost 2 bases, J lost 8 bases, and 10 bases stayed unmatched. CDR3 bases: TGTGCCAGCAGTTTACTCCCGGGACAGGTTAACGGCTACACCTTC. As protein: CASSLLPGQVNGYTF.

The V gene is TRBV7-9, the J gene TRBJ1-4; 10 bases align to TRBD1. Looked up from germline, CDR1 is SEHNR and CDR2 is FQNEAQ (reference sequence). J lost 15 bases, V lost 3 bases, and 1 base had no gene match. The CDR3 is 11 residues long. The CDR3 is CASSLGQGMFF. Here the CDR3 DNA reads TGTGCCAGCAGCTTGGGACAGGGGATGTTTTTT.

The V gene is TRBV11-2, the J gene TRBJ2-2, with a possible D match to TRBD1 (5 bases). Trimming cost V 0 bases and J 9 bases, with 14 bases left between them. The germline CDR1 and CDR2 sequences are SGHAT and FQNNGV. The CDR3 loop spans 15 amino acids. Written as DNA, the CDR3 is TGTGCCAGCAGCTTAGACAGGACAATTTCGCGGGAGCTGTTTTTT. The encoded protein is CASSLDRTISRELFF.

The rearrangement links TRBV19 to TRBJ1-2; the match to TRBD1 covers 8 bases. The germline CDR1 and CDR2 sequences are LNHDA and SQIVND (reference sequence). This CDR3 has 14 residues. V gave up 5 bases and J gave up 7 bases; unmatched junction bases: 9. CDR3 residues: CASSDSGQGLGYTF. The CDR3 DNA is TGTGCCAGTAGTGACTCAGGACAGGGACTTGGCTACACCTTC.

The rearrangement uses TRBV28 and TRBJ1-1; D is ambiguous. Germline V gene data show CDR1 as MDHEN and CDR2 as SYDVKM. The V gene lost 2 bases and the J gene lost 5 bases, with 12 bases spanning the gap. The length of the CDR3 is 14 residues. The CDR3 loop reads CASSLGERRTEAFF. CDR3 bases: TGTGCCAGCAGTTTAGGGGAAAGGAGGACTGAAGCTTTCTTT. The variable domain in full, with the rest retrieved from reference TRBV28 and TRBJ1-1, is DVKVTQSSRYLVKRTGEKVFLECVQDMDHENMFWYRQDPGLGLRLIYFSYDVKMKEKGDIPEGYSVSREKKERFSLILESASTNQTSMYLCASSLGERRTEAFFGQGTRLTVV.

The rearrangement joins TRBV29-1 to TRBJ2-3; D is possibly TRBD1 (6 bases). Trimming stripped 6 bases from V and 2 bases from J, with 12 bases between. This CDR3 contains 13 residues. Germline CDR1 and CDR2: SQVTM and ANQGSEA. This CDR3 reads CSVGMGHTDTQYF. The CDR3 DNA follows: TGCAGCGTCGGTATGGGACACACAGATACGCAGTATTTT.

The DNA of the CDR3 is TGCGCCAGCAGCTTGCACGGACTAGCGGGATCCTACAATGAGCAGTTCTTC. This codes for CASSLHGLAGSYNEQFF. The rearrangement links TRBV5-1 to TRBJ2-1; TRBD2 aligns across 12 bases. V was clipped by 1 base and J by 1 base; unmatched bases: 3. Germline lookup yields CDR1 SGHRS and CDR2 YFSETQ. This CDR3 comprises 17 residues.

The rearrangement links TRBV10-1 to TRBJ1-5; tentatively, D is TRBD1 (6 bases). Deletions cut 11 bases from V and 0 bases from J, with 23 bases between. There are 17 residues in the CDR3. Germline V lookup: CDR1 WNHNN, CDR2 SYGVQD (reference sequence). The CDR3 DNA reads as TGCGCCTATAGTCCACCGGGCAGGGGATATAGCAATCAGCCCCAGCATTTT. As protein: CAYSPPGRGYSNQPQHF.

This chain joins TRBV7-8 and TRBJ2-2; D remains unclear. Germline V gene sequence: CDR1 SGHVS, CDR2 FQNEAQ. Trimming removed 5 bases at V and 2 bases at J, with 12 bases between. The CDR3 has 15 amino acids. In DNA, the CDR3 is TGTGCCAGCAGCCCCAGAGGCGGAAACACCGGGGAGCTGTTTTTT. As protein: CASSPRGGNTGELFF. Supplemented by reference TRBV7-8 and TRBJ2-2, the full variable domain reads GAGVSQSPRYKVAKRGQDVALRCDPISGHVSLFWYQQALGQGPEFLTYFQNEAQLDKSGLPSDRFFAERPEGSVSTLKIQRTQQEDSAVYLCASSPRGGNTGELFFGEGSRLTVL.

This sequence joins TRBV7-2 and TRBJ2-1; possible D gene TRBD2, 6 bases. V lost 5 bases and J lost 0, with 17 bases in between. The CDR3 sequence is 17 residues long. CDR1 SGHTA and CDR2 FQGNSA come from the germline V gene. The CDR3 loop is CASSPSPLAPSYNEQFF. The DNA for the CDR3 is TGTGCCAGCAGCCCTTCCCCCCTAGCGCCCTCCTACAATGAGCAGTTCTTC.

V is TRBV5-1 and J is TRBJ2-1; 11 bases fit TRBD1. Germline-derived CDR1 and CDR2 are SGHRS and YFSETQ. The CDR3 loop spans 13 amino acids. J gave up 7 bases and V 5 bases, and 2 bases lay outside the gene matches. CDR3 protein: CASSWDRGNEQFF. The DNA of the CDR3 is TGCGCCAGCAGTTGGGACAGGGGGAATGAGCAGTTCTTC.

This chain connects TRBV19 to TRBJ1-5; D is perhaps TRBD1 (6 bases). This CDR3 is 14 amino acids long. Between the trimmed V and J ends, which lost 9 bases and 0 bases, there was a span of 12 bases. Looked up from germline, CDR1 is LNHDA and CDR2 is SQIVND (reference sequence). The CDR3 DNA is TGTGCCAGCACTACGGACAGTAGCAATCAGCCCCAGCATTTT. Protein: CASTTDSSNQPQHF.

The V gene is TRBV20-1, the J gene TRBJ2-5; D is unresolved. V lost 1 base, J lost 7 bases, and 7 bases lay in between. CDR3 length equals 11 residues. Germline values: CDR1 DFQATT, CDR2 SNEGSKA (reference sequence). CDR3 amino acids: CSARGLGTQYF. CDR3 DNA: TGCAGTGCTAGAGGACTGGGGACCCAGTACTTC.

This clone was counted once. The chain employs TRBV11-1 and TRBJ1-1; D is ambiguous. With 0 bases removed from V and 3 bases from J, the gap between germline ends came to 17 bases. This CDR3 contains 17 residues. The germline gives CDR1 SGHAT, CDR2 FQDESV (reference sequence). This CDR3 reads CASSLAVSPVQYTEAFF. For the CDR3, the DNA is TGTGCCAGCAGCTTAGCTGTGTCGCCAGTACAGTACACTGAAGCTTTCTTT.

This chain connects TRBV19 to TRBJ2-6; TRBD1 agrees at 7 bases. The J segment lost 2 bases and the V segment lost 4 bases, leaving 2 bases of the junction unmatched. The CDR3 covers 15 residues. Per the germline V gene, CDR1 is LNHDA and CDR2 is SQIVND (reference sequence). The CDR3 spells CASSTTGAGANVLTF. DNA of the CDR3: TGTGCCAGTAGTACAACAGGGGCTGGGGCCAACGTCCTGACTTTC.

The gene calls are TRBV6-5 and TRBJ2-7; a weak D match, TRBD1 (5 bases). The V end lost 1 base, the J end lost 2 bases, and 12 bases lay between the germline ends. This CDR3 has 15 residues. Germline V gene lookup returns CDR1 MNHEY and CDR2 SVGAGI. CDR3 region: CASSYLSGRAYEQYF. The DNA for the CDR3 is TGTGCCAGCAGTTACTTGTCTGGCAGGGCCTACGAGCAGTACTTC.

CDR3 nucleotide sequence: TGTGCCAGCAGCCGGGGAGTCCAAGAGACCCAGTACTTC. Amino acids: CASSRGVQETQYF. The chain uses TRBV7-3 and TRBJ2-5; a possible D gene is TRBD2 (5 bases). With 5 bases removed from V and 1 base from J, the gap between germline ends came to 8 bases. This CDR3 comprises 13 residues. Germline V CDR1 and CDR2: SGHTA, FQGTGA.